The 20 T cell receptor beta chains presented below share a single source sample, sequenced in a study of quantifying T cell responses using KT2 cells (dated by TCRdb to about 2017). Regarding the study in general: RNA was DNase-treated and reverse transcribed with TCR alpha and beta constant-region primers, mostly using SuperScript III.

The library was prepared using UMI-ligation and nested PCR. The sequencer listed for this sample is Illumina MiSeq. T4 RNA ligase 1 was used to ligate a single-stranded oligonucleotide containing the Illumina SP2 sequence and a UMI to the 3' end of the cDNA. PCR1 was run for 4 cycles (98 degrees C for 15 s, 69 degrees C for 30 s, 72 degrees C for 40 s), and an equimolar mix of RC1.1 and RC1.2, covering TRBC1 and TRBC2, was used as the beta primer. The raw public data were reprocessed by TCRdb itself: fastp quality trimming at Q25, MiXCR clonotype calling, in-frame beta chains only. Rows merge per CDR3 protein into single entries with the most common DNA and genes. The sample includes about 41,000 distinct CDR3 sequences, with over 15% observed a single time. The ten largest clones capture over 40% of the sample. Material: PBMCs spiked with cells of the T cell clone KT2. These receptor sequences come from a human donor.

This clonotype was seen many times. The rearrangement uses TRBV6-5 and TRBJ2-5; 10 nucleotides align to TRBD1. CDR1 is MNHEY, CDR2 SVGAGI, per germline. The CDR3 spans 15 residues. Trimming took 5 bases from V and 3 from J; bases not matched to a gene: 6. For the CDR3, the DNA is TGTGCCAGCAGTCCTACCGGGACAGGGGAAGAGACCCAGTACTTC. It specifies CASSPTGTGEETQYF.

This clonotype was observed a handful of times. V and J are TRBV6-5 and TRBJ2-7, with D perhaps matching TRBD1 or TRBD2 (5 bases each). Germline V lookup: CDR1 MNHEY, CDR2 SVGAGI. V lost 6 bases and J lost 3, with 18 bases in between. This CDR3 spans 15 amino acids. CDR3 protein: CASRWSWDGHYEQYF. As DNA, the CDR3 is TGTGCCAGCAGATGGAGCTGGGACGGACACTACGAGCAGTACTTC.

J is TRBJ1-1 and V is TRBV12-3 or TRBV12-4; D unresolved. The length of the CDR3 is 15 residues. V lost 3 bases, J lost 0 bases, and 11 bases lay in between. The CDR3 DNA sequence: TGTGCCAGCAGTTTTGGACGCGCAATGAACACTGAAGCTTTCTTT. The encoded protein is CASSFGRAMNTEAFF.

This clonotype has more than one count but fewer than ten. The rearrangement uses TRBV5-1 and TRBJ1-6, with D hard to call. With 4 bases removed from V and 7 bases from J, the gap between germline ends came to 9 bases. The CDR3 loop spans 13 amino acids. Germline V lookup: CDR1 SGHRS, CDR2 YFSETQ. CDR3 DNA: TGCGCCAGCAGCGAGGGAGTCAATTCACCCCTCCACTTT. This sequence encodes CASSEGVNSPLHF.

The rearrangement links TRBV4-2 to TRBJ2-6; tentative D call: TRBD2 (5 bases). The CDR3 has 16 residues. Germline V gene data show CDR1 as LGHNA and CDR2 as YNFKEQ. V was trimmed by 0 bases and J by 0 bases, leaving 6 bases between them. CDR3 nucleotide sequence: TGTGCCAGCAGCCAAGATGGGAGCTCTGGGGCCAACGTCCTGACTTTC. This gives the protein CASSQDGSSGANVLTF.

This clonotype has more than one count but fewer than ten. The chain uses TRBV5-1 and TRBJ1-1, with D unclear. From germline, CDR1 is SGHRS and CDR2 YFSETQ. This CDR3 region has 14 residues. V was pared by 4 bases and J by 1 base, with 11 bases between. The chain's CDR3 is CASSPGSPNTEAFF. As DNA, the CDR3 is TGCGCCAGCAGCCCCGGGTCGCCGAACACTGAAGCTTTCTTT.

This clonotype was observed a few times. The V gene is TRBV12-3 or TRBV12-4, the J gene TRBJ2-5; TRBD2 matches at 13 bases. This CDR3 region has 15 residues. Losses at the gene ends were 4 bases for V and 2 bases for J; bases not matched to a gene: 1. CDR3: CASSSGLAGQETQYF. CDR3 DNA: TGTGCCAGCAGTTCGGGACTAGCGGGACAAGAGACCCAGTACTTC.

The CDR3 region is CASSLVPSGPDYGYTF. CDR3 DNA sequence: TGTGCCAGCAGTTTAGTCCCCTCCGGGCCGGACTATGGCTACACCTTC. The V call is TRBV27, the J call TRBJ1-2; D ambiguous. This CDR3 has 16 residues. The V gene's germline CDR1 is MNHEY and CDR2 SMNVEV (reference sequence). V lost 2 bases to trimming and J lost 3 bases, with 16 bases between them.

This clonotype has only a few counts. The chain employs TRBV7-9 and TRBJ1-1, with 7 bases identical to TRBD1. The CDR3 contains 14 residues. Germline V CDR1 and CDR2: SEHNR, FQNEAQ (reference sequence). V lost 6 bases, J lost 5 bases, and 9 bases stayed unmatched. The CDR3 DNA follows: TGTGCCAGCAGTCCACGACAGGGAGGGACTGAAGCTTTCTTT. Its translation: CASSPRQGGTEAFF.

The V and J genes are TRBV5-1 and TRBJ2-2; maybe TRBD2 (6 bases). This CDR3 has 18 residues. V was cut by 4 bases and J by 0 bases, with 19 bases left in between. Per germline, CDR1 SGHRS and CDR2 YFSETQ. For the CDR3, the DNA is TGCGCCAGCAGCCAGATGACTAGTTCCCGGGCGAACACCGGGGAGCTGTTTTTT. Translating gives CASSQMTSSRANTGELFF.

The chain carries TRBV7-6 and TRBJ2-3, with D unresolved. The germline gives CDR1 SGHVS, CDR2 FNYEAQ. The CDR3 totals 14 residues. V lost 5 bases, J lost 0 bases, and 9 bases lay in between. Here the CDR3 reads CASSAELSTDTQYF. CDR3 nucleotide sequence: TGTGCCAGCAGCGCCGAACTAAGCACAGATACGCAGTATTTT.

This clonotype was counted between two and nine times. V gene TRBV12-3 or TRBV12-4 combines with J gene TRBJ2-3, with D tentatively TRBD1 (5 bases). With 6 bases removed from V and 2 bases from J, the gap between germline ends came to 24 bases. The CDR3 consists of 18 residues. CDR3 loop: CASSPAFWGLGSTDTQYF. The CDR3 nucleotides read TGTGCCAGCAGCCCCGCCTTCTGGGGCCTGGGGTCCACAGATACGCAGTATTTT.

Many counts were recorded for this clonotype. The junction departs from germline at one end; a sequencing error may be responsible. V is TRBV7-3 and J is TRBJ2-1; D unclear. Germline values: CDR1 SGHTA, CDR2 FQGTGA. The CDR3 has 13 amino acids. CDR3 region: CASSLTPDNEQFF. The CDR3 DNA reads TGTGCCAGCAGCCTAACCCCCGACAATGAGCAGTTCTTC.

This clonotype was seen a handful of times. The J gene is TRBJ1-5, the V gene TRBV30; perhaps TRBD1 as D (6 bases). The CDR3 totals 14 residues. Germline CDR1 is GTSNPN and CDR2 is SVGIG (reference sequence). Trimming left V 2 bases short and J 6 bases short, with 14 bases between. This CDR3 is CAWSPGGQGQPQHF. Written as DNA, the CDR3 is TGTGCCTGGAGTCCCGGGGGGCAAGGTCAGCCCCAGCATTTT.

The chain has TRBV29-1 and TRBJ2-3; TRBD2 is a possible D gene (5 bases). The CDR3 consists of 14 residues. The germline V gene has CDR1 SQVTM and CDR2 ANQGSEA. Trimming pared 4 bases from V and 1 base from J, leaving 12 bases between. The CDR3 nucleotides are TGCAGCGTTGGCGCCCCGGAGGGCACAGATACGCAGTATTTT. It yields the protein CSVGAPEGTDTQYF.

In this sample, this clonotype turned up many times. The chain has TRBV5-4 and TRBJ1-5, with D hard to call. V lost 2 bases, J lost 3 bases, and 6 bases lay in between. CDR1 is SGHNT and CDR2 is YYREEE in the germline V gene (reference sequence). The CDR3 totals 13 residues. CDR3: CASSFGPNQPQHF. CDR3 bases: TGTGCCAGCAGCTTCGGACCCAATCAGCCCCAGCATTTT.

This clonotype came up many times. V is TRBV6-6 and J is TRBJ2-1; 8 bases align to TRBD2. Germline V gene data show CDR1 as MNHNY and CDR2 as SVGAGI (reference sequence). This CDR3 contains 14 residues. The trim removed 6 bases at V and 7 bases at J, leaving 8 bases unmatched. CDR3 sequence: CASRRGGRGNEQFF. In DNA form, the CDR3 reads TGTGCCAGCAGACGGGGGGGGCGAGGTAATGAGCAGTTCTTC.

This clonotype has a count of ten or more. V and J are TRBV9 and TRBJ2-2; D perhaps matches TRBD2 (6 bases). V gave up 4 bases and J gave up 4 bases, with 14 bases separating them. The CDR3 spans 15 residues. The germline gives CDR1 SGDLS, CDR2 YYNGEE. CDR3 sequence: CASSPRRGITGELFF. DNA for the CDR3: TGTGCCAGCAGCCCCCGGCGCGGGATCACCGGGGAGCTGTTTTTT.

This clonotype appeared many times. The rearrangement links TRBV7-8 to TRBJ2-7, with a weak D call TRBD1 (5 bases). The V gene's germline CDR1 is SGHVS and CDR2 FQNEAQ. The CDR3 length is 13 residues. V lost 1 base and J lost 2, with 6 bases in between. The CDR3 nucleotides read TGTGCCAGCAGCTTAGGGACACCCTACGAGCAGTACTTC. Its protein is CASSLGTPYEQYF.

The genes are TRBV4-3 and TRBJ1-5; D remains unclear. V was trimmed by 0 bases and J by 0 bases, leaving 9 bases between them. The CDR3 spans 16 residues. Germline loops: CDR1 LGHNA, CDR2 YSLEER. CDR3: CASSQEWRYSNQPQHF. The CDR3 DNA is TGCGCCAGCAGCCAAGAGTGGCGCTATAGCAATCAGCCCCAGCATTTT.